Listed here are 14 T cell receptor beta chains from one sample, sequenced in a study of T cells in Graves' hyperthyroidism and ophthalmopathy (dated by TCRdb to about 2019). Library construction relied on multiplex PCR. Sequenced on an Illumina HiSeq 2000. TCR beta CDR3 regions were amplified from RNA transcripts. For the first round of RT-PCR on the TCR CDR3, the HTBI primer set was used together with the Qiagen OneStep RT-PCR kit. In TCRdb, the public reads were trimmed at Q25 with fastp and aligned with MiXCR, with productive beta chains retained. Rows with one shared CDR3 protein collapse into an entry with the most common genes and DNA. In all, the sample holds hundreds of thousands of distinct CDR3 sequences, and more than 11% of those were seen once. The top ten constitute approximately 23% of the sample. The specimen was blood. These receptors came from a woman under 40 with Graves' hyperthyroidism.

CDR3 in amino acids: CASRMGKQITSGANVLTF. DNA for the CDR3: TGTGCCAGCAGAATGGGGAAACAAATTACCTCTGGGGCCAACGTCCTGACTTTC. The genes are TRBV7-9 and TRBJ2-6; the D is unclear. This CDR3 spans 18 amino acids. The ends were cut back, 6 bases at V and 0 bases at J, with 18 bases in the middle. Germline-derived CDR1 and CDR2 are SEHNR and FQNEAQ (reference sequence).

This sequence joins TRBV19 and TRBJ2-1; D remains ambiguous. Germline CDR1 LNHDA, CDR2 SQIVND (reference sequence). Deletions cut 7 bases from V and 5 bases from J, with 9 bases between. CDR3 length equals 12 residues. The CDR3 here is CASKSTDNEQFF. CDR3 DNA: TGTGCCAGTAAGAGTACCGACAATGAGCAGTTCTTC. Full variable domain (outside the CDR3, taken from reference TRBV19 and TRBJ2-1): DGGITQSPKYLFRKEGQNVTLSCEQNLNHDAMYWYRQDPGQGLRLIYYSQIVNDFQKGDIAEGYSVSREKKESFPLTVTSAQKNPTAFYLCASKSTDNEQFFGPGTRLTVL.

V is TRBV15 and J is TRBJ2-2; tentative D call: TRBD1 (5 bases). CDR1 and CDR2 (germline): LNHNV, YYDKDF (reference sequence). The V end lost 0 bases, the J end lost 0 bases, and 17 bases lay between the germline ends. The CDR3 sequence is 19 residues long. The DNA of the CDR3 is TGTGCCACCAGCAGAGATCCCCAGACAGAATCTGCGAACACCGGGGAGCTGTTTTTT. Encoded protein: CATSRDPQTESANTGELFF.

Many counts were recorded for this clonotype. The CDR3 loop is CAGDSTDWDSPLHF. The CDR3 DNA is TGTGCCGGAGATTCGACTGACTGGGATTCACCCCTCCACTTT. This chain links TRBV30 with TRBJ1-6; D remains unclear. From germline, CDR1 is GTSNPN and CDR2 SVGIG (reference sequence). Trimming removed 8 bases at V and 8 bases at J, with 19 bases between. CDR3 length: 14 residues.

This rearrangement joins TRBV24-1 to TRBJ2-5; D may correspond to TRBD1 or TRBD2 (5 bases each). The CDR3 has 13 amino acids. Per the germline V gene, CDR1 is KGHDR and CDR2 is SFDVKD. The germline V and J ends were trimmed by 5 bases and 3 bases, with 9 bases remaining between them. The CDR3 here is CATSVGTEETQYF. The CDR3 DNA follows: TGTGCCACCAGTGTGGGGACCGAAGAGACCCAGTACTTC.

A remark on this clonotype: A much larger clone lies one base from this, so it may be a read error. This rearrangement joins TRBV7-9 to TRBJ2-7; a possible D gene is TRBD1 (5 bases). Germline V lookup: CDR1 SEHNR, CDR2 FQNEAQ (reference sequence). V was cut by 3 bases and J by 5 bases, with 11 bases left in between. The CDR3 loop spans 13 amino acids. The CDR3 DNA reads TGTGCCAGCAGCTTGACAGAATTCCACGAGCAGTACTTC. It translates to CASSLTEFHEQYF.

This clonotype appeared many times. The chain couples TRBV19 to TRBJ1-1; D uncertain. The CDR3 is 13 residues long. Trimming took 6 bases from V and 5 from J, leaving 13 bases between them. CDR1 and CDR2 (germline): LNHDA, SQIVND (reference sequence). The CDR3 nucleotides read TGTGCCAGTAGGAGCAGAGGGAGGACTGAAGCTTTCTTT. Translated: CASRSRGRTEAFF.

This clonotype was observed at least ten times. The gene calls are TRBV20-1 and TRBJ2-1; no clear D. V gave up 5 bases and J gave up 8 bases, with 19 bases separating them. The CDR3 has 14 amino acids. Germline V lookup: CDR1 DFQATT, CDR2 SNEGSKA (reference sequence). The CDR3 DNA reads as TGCAGTGCTTTTGTACAGAATTTGGATTATGAGCAGTTCTTC. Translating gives CSAFVQNLDYEQFF.

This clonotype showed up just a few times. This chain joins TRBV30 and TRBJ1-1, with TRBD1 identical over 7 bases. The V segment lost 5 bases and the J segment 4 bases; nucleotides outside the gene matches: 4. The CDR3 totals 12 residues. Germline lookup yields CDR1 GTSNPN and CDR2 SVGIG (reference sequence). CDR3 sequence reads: CAWGPGGTEAFF. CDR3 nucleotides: TGTGCCTGGGGCCCAGGGGGCACTGAAGCTTTCTTT.

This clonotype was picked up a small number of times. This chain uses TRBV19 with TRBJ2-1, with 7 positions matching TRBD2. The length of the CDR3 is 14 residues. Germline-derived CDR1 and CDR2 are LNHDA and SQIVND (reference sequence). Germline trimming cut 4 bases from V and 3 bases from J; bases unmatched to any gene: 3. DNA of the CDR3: TGTGCCAGTAGTACCGGGACTAACTACAATGAGCAGTTCTTC. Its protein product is CASSTGTNYNEQFF.

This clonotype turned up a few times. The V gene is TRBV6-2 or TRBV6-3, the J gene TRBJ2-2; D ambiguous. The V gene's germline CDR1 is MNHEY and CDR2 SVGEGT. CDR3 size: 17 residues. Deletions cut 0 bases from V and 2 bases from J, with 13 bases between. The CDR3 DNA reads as TGTGCCAGCAGTTACTCGATCCACACAGCTAACACCGGGGAGCTGTTTTTT. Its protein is CASSYSIHTANTGELFF.

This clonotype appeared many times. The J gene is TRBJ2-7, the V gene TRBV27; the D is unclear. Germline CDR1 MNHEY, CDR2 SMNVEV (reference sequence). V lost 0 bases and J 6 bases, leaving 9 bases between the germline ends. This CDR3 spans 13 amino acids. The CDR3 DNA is TGTGCCAGCAGTTTATCCTCCACTTTCGAGCAGTACTTC. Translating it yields CASSLSSTFEQYF.

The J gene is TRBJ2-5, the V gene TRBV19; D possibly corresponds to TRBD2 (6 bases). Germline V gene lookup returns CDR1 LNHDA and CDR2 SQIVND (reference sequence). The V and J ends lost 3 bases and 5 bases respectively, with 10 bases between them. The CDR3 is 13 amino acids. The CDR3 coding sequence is TGTGCCAGTAGTATGGGACTTGGGGAGACCCAGTACTTC. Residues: CASSMGLGETQYF.

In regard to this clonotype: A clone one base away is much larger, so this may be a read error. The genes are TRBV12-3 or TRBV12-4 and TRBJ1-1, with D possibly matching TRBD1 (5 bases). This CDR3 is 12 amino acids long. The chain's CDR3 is CASSQRDLETFF. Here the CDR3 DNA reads TGTGCCAGCAGTCAAAGGGACCTTGAAACTTTCTTT.